Listed below are T cell receptor beta chains from one sample, sequenced in a study of T cells after yellow fever vaccination. A single record per CDR3 protein comes from TCRdb applying MiXCR to the 5' RACE reads. This repertoire shows approximately 110,000 distinct CDR3 sequences, 7.4% found once; its top ten account for 2.5%. The sample in question was CD4+ T cells sorted from PBMCs, obtained more than 8 days after the first yellow fever vaccination. These receptors were obtained from a man aged 18-30 years who received the YFV17D yellow fever vaccine. The CDR3 runs from the conserved cysteine through the conserved F or W. The D gene is left open where the match is weak. Only part of the rows carry a size: once, few, many, or a class if the clone is expanded.

DNA,CDR3,V,size,D,J
TGTGCCAGCAGCCCTCATGCGGTTAGCACAGATACGCAGTATTTT,CASSPHAVSTDTQYF,TRBV9,many,-,TRBJ2-3
TGTGCCAGCAGTGTTGACCCGATGACCCAGTACTTC,CASSVDPMTQYF,TRBV2,many,-,TRBJ2-5
TGTGCCAGCAGCTTGTCAGGGGGCCCCTTCGGGGAGACCCAGTACTTC,CASSLSGGPFGETQYF,TRBV5-4,few,TRBD1,TRBJ2-5
TGTGCCAGCAGCTTGGGGGACAGGGCATTTCAAGAGACCCAGTACTTC,CASSLGDRAFQETQYF,TRBV7-2,many,TRBD1,TRBJ2-5
TGCGCCAGCAGCCTGCCCGGGGCCAACGTCCTGACTTTC,CASSLPGANVLTF,TRBV5-1,few,-,TRBJ2-6
TGTGCCAGCAGCTTAGTCGTCTCCTACGAGCAGTACTTC,CASSLVVSYEQYF,TRBV5-6,many,-,TRBJ2-7
TGTGCCAGCAGTCCTAGGACTATCACCGGGGAGCTGTTTTTT,CASSPRTITGELFF,TRBV25-1,many,-,TRBJ2-2
TGCGCCAGCAGCCCGGACTCAGGAGGTGATCGCAATGAGCAGTTCTTC,CASSPDSGGDRNEQFF,TRBV5-1,many,-,TRBJ2-1
TGTGCCAGCTCAACTCAGGGGTACGAGCAGTACTTC,CASSTQGYEQYF,TRBV18,-,-,TRBJ2-7
TGTGCCAGCAGTTCCCTCGCAGACACCGGGGAGCTGTTTTTT,CASSSLADTGELFF,TRBV6-5,many,-,TRBJ2-2
TGTGCCAGCAGCCAAGAGTGGGGGTACAATGAGCAGTTCTTC,CASSQEWGYNEQFF,TRBV4-2,few,-,TRBJ2-1
TGTGCCAGCAGCTTCGAGGCAGGGATTAATTCACCCCTCCACTTT,CASSFEAGINSPLHF,TRBV7-2,many,-,TRBJ1-6
TGCGCCAGCAGGTACAGGACAGGGGGTTTGACAGATACGCAGTATTTT,CASRYRTGGLTDTQYF,TRBV5-1,-,TRBD1,TRBJ2-3
TGTGCCAGCAGCTTAGGGGCCAAAAACATTCAGTACTTC,CASSLGAKNIQYF,TRBV7-9,many,-,TRBJ2-4
TGTGCCAGCAGTTTAAGTAGGAGTGGCTACACCTTC,CASSLSRSGYTF,TRBV28,many,-,TRBJ1-2
TGTGCCAGCATGAGTGGAATAACTGCTGGCTTCCAGCATTTT,CASMSGITAGFQHF,TRBV2,many,-,TRBJ1-5
TGTGCCATCAGTGAGTCGACAGGTCGTCAGCCCCAGCATTTT,CAISESTGRQPQHF,TRBV10-3,many,-,TRBJ1-5
TGCTTCGCGGGGAGGGCTCCGTACGAGCAGTACTTC,CFAGRAPYEQYF,TRBV20-1,-,TRBD2,TRBJ2-7
TGCGCCAGCAGCTTGGGGAACAGGGGGCGTACCGGGGAGCTGTTTTTT,CASSLGNRGRTGELFF,TRBV5-1,many,TRBD1,TRBJ2-2
TGTGCCGTTGGCCAGGGAGGGACCTACAATGAGCAGTTCTTC,CAVGQGGTYNEQFF,TRBV10-3,many,TRBD2,TRBJ2-1
TGTGCCAGCAGCTTGGACCGCTTTTTGACAGATACGCAGTATTTT,CASSLDRFLTDTQYF,TRBV5-5,many,-,TRBJ2-3
TGTGCCAGCAGCCCTCTTCTAGCGGGGGGCCCCTACGAGCAGTACTTC,CASSPLLAGGPYEQYF,TRBV3-1,many,TRBD2,TRBJ2-7
TGCGCCAGCAGCAGGACAGACCCGGATTCACCCCTCCACTTT,CASSRTDPDSPLHF,TRBV10-1,few,-,TRBJ1-6
TGTGCCAGCAGCCCCCGACAGGACAAAAAGGGCTTCCAAGAGACCCAGTACTTC,CASSPRQDKKGFQETQYF,TRBV3-1,many,-,TRBJ2-5
TGCAGTGCTAGGGCCGGGACAGGGGGCTTGCAGCCCCAGCATTTT,CSARAGTGGLQPQHF,TRBV20-1,many,TRBD1,TRBJ1-5
TGTGCCAGCTCACCCGGGACAGGGGTTGGTACTAGCACAGATACGCAGTATTTT,CASSPGTGVGTSTDTQYF,TRBV18,-,TRBD1,TRBJ2-3
TGCAGTGCTAGAAGGCGGGGCCCCTACGAGCAGTACTTC,CSARRRGPYEQYF,TRBV20-1,many,-,TRBJ2-7
TGTGCCAGCAGCTTAACTGGCCCCCAAGAGACCCAGTACTTC,CASSLTGPQETQYF,TRBV7-2,-,-,TRBJ2-5
TGTGCCAGCTCACCAGACGGAGGGGACTATGGCTACACCTTC,CASSPDGGDYGYTF,TRBV18,many,-,TRBJ1-2
TGTGCCAGCAGCCCATTCCACAATGAGCAGTTCTTC,CASSPFHNEQFF,TRBV7-2,many,-,TRBJ2-1
TGCAGTGCCAGGGCCTCCTCGGCTGAGCAGTTCTTC,CSARASSAEQFF,TRBV20-1,many,-,TRBJ2-1
TGCGCCAGCAGCTTAGTGGCCCAAGAGACCCAGTACTTC,CASSLVAQETQYF,TRBV5-1,many,-,TRBJ2-5
TGCGCCAGCAGCCAAGATAGTTTTGACATGGTAGAGACCCAGTACTTC,CASSQDSFDMVETQYF,TRBV4-3,many,-,TRBJ2-5
TGTGCCAGCAGCTTGGAGTCAGGGGAAGGGAATGAGCAGTTCTTC,CASSLESGEGNEQFF,TRBV5-4,-,-,TRBJ2-1
TGTGCCAGCAGCGCTGGCGCCTACGAGCAGTACTTC,CASSAGAYEQYF,TRBV7-6,many,-,TRBJ2-7
TGTGCCACCAGTGACCAGACGGCCGTTGTCTCTGGGGCCAACGTCCTGACTTTC,CATSDQTAVVSGANVLTF,TRBV24-1,many,-,TRBJ2-6
TGTGCCAGCAGCTCGGGACTAGCGGGGGGATACGGGGATACGCAGTATTTT,CASSSGLAGGYGDTQYF,TRBV7-9,many,TRBD2,TRBJ2-3
TGTGCCATAACAAGGGTCCCCAGGGACTATGGCTACACCTTC,CAITRVPRDYGYTF,TRBV10-3,few,-,TRBJ1-2
TGCGCCAGCAGCTTCCACAACAATGAGCAGTTCTTC,CASSFHNNEQFF,TRBV5-1,many,-,TRBJ2-1
TGTGCCAGCAATTCCGGACAGGGACGCGGCTACACCTTC,CASNSGQGRGYTF,TRBV12-3/TRBV12-4,many,TRBD1,TRBJ1-2
TGCAGTGCTTCAGGGTGGGGTCAGCGGGGTACAGATACGCAGTATTTT,CSASGWGQRGTDTQYF,TRBV20-1,many,TRBD2,TRBJ2-3
TGCGCCAGCAGCGGGGACCCTCCCCGCACAGATACGCAGTATTTT,CASSGDPPRTDTQYF,TRBV5-1,many,-,TRBJ2-3
TGTGCCAGCAGCTTTGGGGGCAACAGTTACGAGCAGTACTTC,CASSFGGNSYEQYF,TRBV7-9,many,-,TRBJ2-7
TGTGCCAGCAGCGTACTAAGCACCGGGGAGCTGTTTTTT,CASSVLSTGELFF,TRBV9,many,-,TRBJ2-2
TGTGCCAGCAGCTTAGAATACTACGGAGATGAGCAGTTCTTC,CASSLEYYGDEQFF,TRBV7-2,many,-,TRBJ2-1
TGCAGTGCTAGCATGTCCAGGGTATATGGGGCCAACGTCCTGACTTTC,CSASMSRVYGANVLTF,TRBV20-1,many,-,TRBJ2-6
TGTGCCAGCGGGACTAGCGACTACGAGCAGTACTTC,CASGTSDYEQYF,TRBV2,many,TRBD2,TRBJ2-7
TGCGCCAGCAGCCTGACAGGACTGAACTATGGCTACACCTTC,CASSLTGLNYGYTF,TRBV4-1,few,-,TRBJ1-2
TGTGCCAGCAGTGAGCGGGGTGGCTCCTATAATTCACCCCTCCACTTT,CASSERGGSYNSPLHF,TRBV4-2,many,-,TRBJ1-6
TGTGCCAGCGGCGAAAAAGGGGGCGGAAAGACCCAGTACTTC,CASGEKGGGKTQYF,TRBV5-8,-,TRBD1,TRBJ2-5
TGCGCCAGCAGCCGCACCGGGACAGGGAACAATGAGCAGTTCTTC,CASSRTGTGNNEQFF,TRBV4-1,many,TRBD1,TRBJ2-1
TGTGCCAGCAGTTCCGAGGCCGGGGGCCTCTATACGCAGTATTTT,CASSSEAGGLYTQYF,TRBV2,many,-,TRBJ2-3